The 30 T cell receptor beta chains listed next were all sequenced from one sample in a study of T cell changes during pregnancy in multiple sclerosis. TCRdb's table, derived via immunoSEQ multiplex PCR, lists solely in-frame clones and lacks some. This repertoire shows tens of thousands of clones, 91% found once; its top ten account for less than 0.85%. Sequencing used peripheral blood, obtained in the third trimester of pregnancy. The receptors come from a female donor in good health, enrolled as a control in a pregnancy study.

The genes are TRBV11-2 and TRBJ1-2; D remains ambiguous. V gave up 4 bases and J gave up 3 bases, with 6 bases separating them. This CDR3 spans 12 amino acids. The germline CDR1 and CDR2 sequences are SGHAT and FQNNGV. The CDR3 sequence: CASSYSDYGYTF. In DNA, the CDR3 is TGTGCCAGCAGCTACAGTGACTATGGCTACACCTTC. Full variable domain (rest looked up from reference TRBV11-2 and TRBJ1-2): EAGVAQSPRYKIIEKRQSVAFWCNPISGHATLYWYQQILGQGPKLLIQFQNNGVVDDSQLPKDRFSAERLKGVDSTLKIQPAKLEDSAVYLCASSYSDYGYTFGSGTRLTVV.

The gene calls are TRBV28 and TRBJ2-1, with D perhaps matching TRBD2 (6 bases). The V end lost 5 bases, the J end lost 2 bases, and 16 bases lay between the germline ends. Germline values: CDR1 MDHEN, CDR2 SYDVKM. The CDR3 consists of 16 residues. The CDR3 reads CASSPLAGITYNEQFF. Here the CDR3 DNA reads TGTGCCAGCAGTCCCCTGGCGGGAATAACCTACAATGAGCAGTTCTTC.

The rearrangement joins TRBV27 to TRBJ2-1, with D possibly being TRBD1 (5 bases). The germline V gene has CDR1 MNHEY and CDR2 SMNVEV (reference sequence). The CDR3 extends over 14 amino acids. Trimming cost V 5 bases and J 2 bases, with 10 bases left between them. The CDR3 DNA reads TGTGCCAGCAGTACAGGTATCGCCTACAATGAGCAGTTCTTC. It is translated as CASSTGIAYNEQFF.

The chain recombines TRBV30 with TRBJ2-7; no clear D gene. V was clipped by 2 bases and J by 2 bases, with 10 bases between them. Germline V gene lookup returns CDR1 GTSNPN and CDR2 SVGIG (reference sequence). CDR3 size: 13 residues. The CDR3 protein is CAWSRRRTYEQYF. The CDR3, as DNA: TGTGCCTGGAGTAGACGGAGAACCTACGAGCAGTACTTC. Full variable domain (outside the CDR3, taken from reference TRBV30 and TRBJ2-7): SQTIHQWPATLVQPVGSPLSLECTVEGTSNPNLYWYRQAAGRGLQLLFYSVGIGQISSEVPQNLSASRPQDRQFILSSKKLLLSDSGFYLCAWSRRRTYEQYFGPGTRLTVT.

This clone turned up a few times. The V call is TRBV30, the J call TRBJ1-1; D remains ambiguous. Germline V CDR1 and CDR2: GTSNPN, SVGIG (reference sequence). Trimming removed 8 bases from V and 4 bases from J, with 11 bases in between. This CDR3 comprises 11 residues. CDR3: CALTQVTEAFF. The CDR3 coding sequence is TGTGCCCTCACCCAGGTCACTGAAGCTTTCTTT.

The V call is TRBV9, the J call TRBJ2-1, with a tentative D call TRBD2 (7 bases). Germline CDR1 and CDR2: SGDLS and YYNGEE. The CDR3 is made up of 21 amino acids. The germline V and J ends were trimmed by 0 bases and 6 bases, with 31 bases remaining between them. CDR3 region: CASSVENQGPGALRGGNEQFF. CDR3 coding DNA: TGTGCCAGCAGCGTAGAGAACCAGGGGCCAGGGGCCCTCCGCGGGGGCAATGAGCAGTTCTTC.

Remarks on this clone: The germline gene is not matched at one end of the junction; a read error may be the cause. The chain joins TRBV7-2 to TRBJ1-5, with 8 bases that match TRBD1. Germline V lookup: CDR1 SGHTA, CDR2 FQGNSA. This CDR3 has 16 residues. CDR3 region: CASSPQGTGQNQSQHF. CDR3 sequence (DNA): TGTGCCAGCAGCCCACAAGGGACAGGCCAAAATCAGTCCCAGCATTTT.

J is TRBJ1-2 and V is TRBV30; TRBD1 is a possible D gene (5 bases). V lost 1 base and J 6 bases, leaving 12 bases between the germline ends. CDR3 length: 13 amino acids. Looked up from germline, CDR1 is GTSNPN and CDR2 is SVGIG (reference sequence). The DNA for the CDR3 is TGTGCCTGGAGTGCGTATGGGACTAATGGCTACACCTTC. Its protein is CAWSAYGTNGYTF.

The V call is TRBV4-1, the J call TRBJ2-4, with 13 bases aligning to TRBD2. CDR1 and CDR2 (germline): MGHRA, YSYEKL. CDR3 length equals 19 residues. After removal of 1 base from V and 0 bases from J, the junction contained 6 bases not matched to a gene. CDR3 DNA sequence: TGCGCCAGCAGCCAAGGTGGACTAGCGGGGGAATTAGCCAAAAACATTCAGTACTTC. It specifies CASSQGGLAGELAKNIQYF.

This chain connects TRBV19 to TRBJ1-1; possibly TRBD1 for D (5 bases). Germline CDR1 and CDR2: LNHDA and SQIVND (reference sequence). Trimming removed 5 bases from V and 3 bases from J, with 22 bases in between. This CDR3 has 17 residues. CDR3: CASSPRRRGGSDTEAFF. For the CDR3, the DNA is TGTGCCAGTAGTCCCCGGCGTCGGGGGGGGAGCGACACTGAAGCTTTCTTT.

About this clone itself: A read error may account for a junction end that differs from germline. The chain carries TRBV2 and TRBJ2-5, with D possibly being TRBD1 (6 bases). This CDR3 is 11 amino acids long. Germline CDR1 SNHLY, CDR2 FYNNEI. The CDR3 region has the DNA TGTGCCAGCAGTGCCACACAGGGAGCGAACTTC. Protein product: CASSATQGANF.

CDR3 nucleotides: TGTGCCAGCAGCTTCAGGGGTCATGCTGGGGCCAACGTCCTGACTTTC. It encodes CASSFRGHAGANVLTF. This chain links TRBV11-2 with TRBJ2-6; a possible D gene is TRBD1 (6 bases). Trimming shortened V by 3 bases and J by 2 bases, and 11 bases separated the two germline ends. CDR1 is SGHAT and CDR2 is FQNNGV in the germline V gene. This CDR3 spans 16 amino acids.

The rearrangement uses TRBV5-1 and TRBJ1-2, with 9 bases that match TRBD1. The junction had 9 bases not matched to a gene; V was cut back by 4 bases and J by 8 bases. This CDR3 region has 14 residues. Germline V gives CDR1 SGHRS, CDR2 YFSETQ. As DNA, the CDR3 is TGCGCCAGCAGCCTGGGACAGGGAGCGGACGGCTACACCTTC. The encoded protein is CASSLGQGADGYTF.

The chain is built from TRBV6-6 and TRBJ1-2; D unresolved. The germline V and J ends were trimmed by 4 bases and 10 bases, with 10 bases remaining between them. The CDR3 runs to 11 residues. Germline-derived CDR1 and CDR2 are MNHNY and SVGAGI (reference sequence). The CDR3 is CASSSPGDYTF. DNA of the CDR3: TGTGCCAGCAGTTCTCCGGGAGACTACACCTTC.

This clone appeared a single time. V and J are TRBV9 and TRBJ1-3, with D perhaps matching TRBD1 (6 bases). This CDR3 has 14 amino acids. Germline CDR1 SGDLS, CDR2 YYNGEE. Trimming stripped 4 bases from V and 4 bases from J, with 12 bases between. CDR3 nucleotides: TGTGCCAGCAGCCCGGACAGTAGAGGAAACACCATATATTTT. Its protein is CASSPDSRGNTIYF.

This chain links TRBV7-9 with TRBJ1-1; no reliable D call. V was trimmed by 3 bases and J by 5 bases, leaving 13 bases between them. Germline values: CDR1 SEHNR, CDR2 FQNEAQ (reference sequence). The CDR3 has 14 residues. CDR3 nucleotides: TGTGCCAGCAGCTTGGAGGGAGTCACGACTGAAGCTTTCTTT. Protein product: CASSLEGVTTEAFF.

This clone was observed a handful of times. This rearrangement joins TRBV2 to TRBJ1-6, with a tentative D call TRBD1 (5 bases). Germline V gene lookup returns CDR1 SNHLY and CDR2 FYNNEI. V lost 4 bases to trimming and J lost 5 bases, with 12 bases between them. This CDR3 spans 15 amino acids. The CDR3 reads CASSGVGPHNSPLHF. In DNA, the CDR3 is TGTGCCAGCAGTGGGGTGGGGCCTCATAATTCACCCCTCCACTTT.

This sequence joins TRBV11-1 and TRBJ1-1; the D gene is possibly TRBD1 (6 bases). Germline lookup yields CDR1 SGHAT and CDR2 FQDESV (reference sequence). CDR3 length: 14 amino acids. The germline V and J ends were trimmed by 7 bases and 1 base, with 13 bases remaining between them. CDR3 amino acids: CASTPDRTNTEAFF. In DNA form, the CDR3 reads TGTGCCAGCACCCCGGACAGAACGAACACTGAAGCTTTCTTT.

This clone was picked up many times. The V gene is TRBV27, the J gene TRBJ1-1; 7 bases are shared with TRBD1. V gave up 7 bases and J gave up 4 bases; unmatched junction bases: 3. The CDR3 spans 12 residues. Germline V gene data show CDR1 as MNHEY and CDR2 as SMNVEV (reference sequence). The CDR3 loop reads CASTSGGTEAFF. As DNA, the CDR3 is TGTGCCAGCACCTCAGGGGGCACTGAAGCTTTCTTT.

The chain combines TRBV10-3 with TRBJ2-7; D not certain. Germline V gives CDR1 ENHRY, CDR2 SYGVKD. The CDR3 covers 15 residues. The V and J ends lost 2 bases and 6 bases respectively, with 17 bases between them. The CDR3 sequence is CAISEDTLSSREQYF. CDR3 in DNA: TGTGCCATCAGTGAGGACACCTTATCATCCCGCGAGCAGTACTTC.

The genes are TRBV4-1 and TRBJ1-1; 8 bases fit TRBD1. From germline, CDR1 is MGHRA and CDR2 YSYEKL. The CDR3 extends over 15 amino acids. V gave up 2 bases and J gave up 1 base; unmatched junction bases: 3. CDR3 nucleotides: TGCGCCAGCAGCCAATTCACAGGGGGGAACACTGAAGCTTTCTTT. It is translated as CASSQFTGGNTEAFF.

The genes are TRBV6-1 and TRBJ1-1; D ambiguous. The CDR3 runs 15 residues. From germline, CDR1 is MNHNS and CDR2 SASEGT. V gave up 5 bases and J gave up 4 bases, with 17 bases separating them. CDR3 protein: CASSPRPSMSTEAFF. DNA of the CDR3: TGTGCCAGCAGTCCCCGCCCCTCGATGAGCACTGAAGCTTTCTTT.

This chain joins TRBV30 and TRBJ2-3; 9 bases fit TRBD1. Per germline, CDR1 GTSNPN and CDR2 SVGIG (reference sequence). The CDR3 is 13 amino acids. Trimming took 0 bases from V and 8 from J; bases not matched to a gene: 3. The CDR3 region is CAWSVGTGFTQYF. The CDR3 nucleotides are TGTGCCTGGAGTGTGGGGACAGGGTTTACGCAGTATTTT.

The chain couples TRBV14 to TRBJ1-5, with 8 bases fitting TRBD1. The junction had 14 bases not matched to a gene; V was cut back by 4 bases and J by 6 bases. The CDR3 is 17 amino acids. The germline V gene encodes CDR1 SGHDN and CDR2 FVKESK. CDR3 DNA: TGTGCCAGCAGCCTCAAGAAGGGTTCAGGGGGCGGTCAGCCCCAGCATTTT. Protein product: CASSLKKGSGGGQPQHF. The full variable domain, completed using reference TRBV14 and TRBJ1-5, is EAGVTQFPSHSVIEKGQTVTLRCDPISGHDNLYWYRRVMGKEIKFLLHFVKESKQDESGMPNNRFLAERTGGTYSTLKVQPAELEDSGVYFCASSLKKGSGGGQPQHFGDGTRLSIL.

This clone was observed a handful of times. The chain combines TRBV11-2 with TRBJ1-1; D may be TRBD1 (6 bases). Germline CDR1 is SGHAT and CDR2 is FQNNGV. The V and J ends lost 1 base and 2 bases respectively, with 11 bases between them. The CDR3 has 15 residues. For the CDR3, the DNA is TGTGCCAGCAGCTTAGGAGTCAGGGGTAACACTGAAGCTTTCTTT. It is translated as CASSLGVRGNTEAFF.

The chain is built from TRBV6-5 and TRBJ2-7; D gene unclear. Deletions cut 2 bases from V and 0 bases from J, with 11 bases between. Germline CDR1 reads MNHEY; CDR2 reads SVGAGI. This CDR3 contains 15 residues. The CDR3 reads CASSYRGNYSYEQYF. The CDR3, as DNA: TGTGCCAGCAGTTACCGTGGCAATTACTCCTACGAGCAGTACTTC.

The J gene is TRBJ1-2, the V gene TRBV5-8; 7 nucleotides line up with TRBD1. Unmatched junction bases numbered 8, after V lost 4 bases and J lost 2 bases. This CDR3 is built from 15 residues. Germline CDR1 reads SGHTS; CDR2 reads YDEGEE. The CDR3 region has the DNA TGTGCCAGCAGCCCTAAGACAGGGAGGAACTATGGCTACACCTTC. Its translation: CASSPKTGRNYGYTF. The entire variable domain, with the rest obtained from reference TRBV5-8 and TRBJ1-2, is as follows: EAGVTQSPTHLIKTRGQQATLRCSPISGHTSVYWYQQALGLGLQFLLWYDEGEERNRGNFPPRFSGRQFPNYSSELNVNALELEDSALYLCASSPKTGRNYGYTFGSGTRLTVV.

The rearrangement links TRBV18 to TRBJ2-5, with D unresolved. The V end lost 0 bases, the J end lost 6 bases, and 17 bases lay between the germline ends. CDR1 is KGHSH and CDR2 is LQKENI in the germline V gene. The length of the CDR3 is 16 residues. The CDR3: CASSPPRRLESQTQYF. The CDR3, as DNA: TGTGCCAGCTCACCACCGCGTCGCCTAGAGTCCCAGACCCAGTACTTC.

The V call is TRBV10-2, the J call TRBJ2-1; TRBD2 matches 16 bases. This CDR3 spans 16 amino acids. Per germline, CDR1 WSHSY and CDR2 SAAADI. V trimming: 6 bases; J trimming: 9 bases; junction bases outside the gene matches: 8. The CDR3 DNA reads TGCGCCAGCAGCGCCGGGACTAGCGGGAGGGTCGGTGAGCAGTTCTTC. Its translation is CASSAGTSGRVGEQFF.

The CDR3 sequence: CASSQDPGYRLFF. The CDR3 DNA follows: TGCGCCAGCAGCCAAGATCCCGGGTATAGGCTGTTTTTT. The chain uses TRBV4-1 and TRBJ2-2; the D is unclear. Germline loops: CDR1 MGHRA, CDR2 YSYEKL. V lost 0 bases and J lost 13, with 12 bases in between. The CDR3 extends over 13 amino acids.